These 9 T cell receptor beta chains came from one sample sequenced in a study of blood T cell repertoires in COVID-19. Generated by immunoSEQ multiplex PCR, the TCRdb table keeps only in-frame clones and is missing some. This sample has roughly 360,000 clones, with less than 90% found just once. The source material was PBMCs or T cells enriched from blood (not recorded which). These receptors all stem from a woman aged 45-65 years who had recovered from COVID-19.

The J gene is TRBJ1-1, the V gene TRBV5-1; D is perhaps TRBD1 (5 bases). Germline values: CDR1 SGHRS, CDR2 YFSETQ. Between the trimmed V and J ends, which lost 3 bases and 1 base, there was a span of 7 bases. CDR3 size: 13 residues. CDR3 sequence reads: CASSSTENTEAFF. Here the CDR3 DNA reads TGCGCCAGCAGCTCGACAGAGAACACTGAAGCTTTCTTT.

The genes are TRBV7-6 and TRBJ1-1, with a weak D call TRBD1 (5 bases). Germline V gene lookup returns CDR1 SGHVS and CDR2 FNYEAQ. This CDR3 comprises 15 residues. Trimming pared 4 bases from V and 3 bases from J, leaving 15 bases between. The CDR3 protein is CASSSRQGGDTEAFF. The CDR3 nucleotides are TGTGCCAGCAGCTCTCGCCAGGGAGGTGACACTGAAGCTTTCTTT. Drawing the rest from reference TRBV7-6 and TRBJ1-1, the complete variable domain is GAGVSQSPRYKVTKRGQDVALRCDPISGHVSLYWYRQALGQGPEFLTYFNYEAQQDKSGLPNDRFSAERPEGSISTLTIQRTEQRDSAMYRCASSSRQGGDTEAFFGQGTRLTVV.

The chain is built from TRBV20-1 and TRBJ2-5; D unresolved. Deletions cut 3 bases from V and 2 bases from J, with 13 bases between. The CDR3 is 14 amino acids. The germline V gene encodes CDR1 DFQATT and CDR2 SNEGSKA (reference sequence). This CDR3 is CSASLATVQETQYF. Written as DNA, the CDR3 is TGCAGTGCTAGTCTTGCTACTGTACAAGAGACCCAGTACTTC.

This rearrangement joins TRBV2 to TRBJ1-5; D unclear. This CDR3 comprises 12 residues. Trimming took off 3 bases at V and 5 bases at J, with 5 bases between the two ends. The germline gives CDR1 SNHLY, CDR2 FYNNEI. CDR3 nucleotides: TGTGCCAGCAGTGACGGGTATCAGCCCCAGCATTTT. It yields the protein CASSDGYQPQHF. Looking up the rest from reference TRBV2 and TRBJ1-5 gives the full variable domain: EPEVTQTPSHQVTQMGQEVILRCVPISNHLYFYWYRQILGQKVEFLVSFYNNEISEKSEIFDDQFSVERPDGSNFTLKIRSTKLEDSAMYFCASSDGYQPQHFGDGTRLSIL.

CDR3 in amino acids: CASSLSISTDTQYF. The CDR3 bases are TGTGCCAGCAGCTTGAGTATAAGCACAGATACGCAGTATTTT. The V and J genes are TRBV7-6 and TRBJ2-3; D gene ambiguous. With 3 bases removed from V and 0 bases from J, the gap between germline ends came to 7 bases. The CDR3 extends over 14 amino acids. The germline gives CDR1 SGHVS, CDR2 FNYEAQ. The entire variable domain, with the rest obtained from reference TRBV7-6 and TRBJ2-3, is as follows: GAGVSQSPRYKVTKRGQDVALRCDPISGHVSLYWYRQALGQGPEFLTYFNYEAQQDKSGLPNDRFSAERPEGSISTLTIQRTEQRDSAMYRCASSLSISTDTQYFGPGTRLTVL.

The rearrangement links TRBV19 to TRBJ1-1; 9 positions agree with TRBD1. There are 13 residues in the CDR3. Trimming removed 3 bases from V and 8 bases from J; junction bases left unmatched: 4. The V gene's germline CDR1 is LNHDA and CDR2 SQIVND (reference sequence). This CDR3 reads CASSIRTGAEAFF. CDR3 DNA: TGTGCCAGTAGTATTCGGACAGGGGCAGAAGCTTTCTTT.

The V and J genes are TRBV6-5 and TRBJ1-5; 7 nucleotides match TRBD1. The CDR3 consists of 14 residues. CDR1 is MNHEY and CDR2 is SVGAGI in the germline V gene. V was pared by 6 bases and J by 5 bases, with 7 bases of the junction left unmatched. CDR3 nucleotides: TGTGCCAGCAGCTCCGACAGGGCTTATCAGCCCCAGCATTTT. Amino acid sequence: CASSSDRAYQPQHF.

This clone occurred once. The gene calls are TRBV27 and TRBJ1-1, with a tentative D call TRBD1 (5 bases). Germline-derived CDR1 and CDR2 are MNHEY and SMNVEV (reference sequence). The CDR3 is made up of 12 amino acids. The germline V and J ends were trimmed by 8 bases and 5 bases, with 12 bases remaining between them. DNA of the CDR3: TGTGCCAGCTACTCGGGGGTGACTGAAGCTTTCTTT. This sequence encodes CASYSGVTEAFF.

The CDR3 is CASSHFILGQGNAMDNSPLHF. The CDR3 nucleotides are TGTGCCAGCAGCCATTTTATTCTGGGACAGGGGAACGCTATGGATAATTCACCCCTCCACTTT. V gene TRBV4-2 combines with J gene TRBJ1-6, with 10 bases lining up with TRBD1. Trimming at V came to 3 bases and at J to 5 bases, leaving 19 bases not matched to a gene. The CDR3 sequence is 21 residues long. Per germline, CDR1 LGHNA and CDR2 YNFKEQ.